This T cell receptor beta chain comes out of a study of blood T cell repertoires in COVID-19. On the study more broadly: The United States, Italy and Spain were the sources of the acute and convalescent COVID-19 samples. T cells, B-cell-depleted T cells, or PBMCs supplied cDNA or gDNA.

V gave up 5 bases and J gave up 0 bases, with 5 bases separating them. This CDR3 has 12 residues. The germline gives CDR1 SGHTA, CDR2 FQGNSA. Per the original methods: For nucleated cells, counts were estimated from reference gene primer amplification. The protocol was immunoSEQ multiplex PCR, while the TCRdb copy is restricted to in-frame clones and leaves out a portion. D and trimming were read from the DNA, whereas the V and J calls and clone size are those reported in that table. The sample lists 85,000 to 100,000 clones; around 75% were seen once. This TCR derives from a human donor in a cohort sampled during active COVID-19. Sequenced: peripheral blood. The chain couples TRBV7-2 to TRBJ2-7; D remains ambiguous. The CDR3 spells CASSLSSYEQYF. CDR3 coding DNA: TGTGCCAGCAGCCTGAGCTCCTACGAGCAGTACTTC. Looking up the rest from reference TRBV7-2 and TRBJ2-7 gives the full variable domain: GAGVSQSPSNKVTEKGKDVELRCDPISGHTALYWYRQSLGQGLEFLIYFQGNSAPDKSGLPSDRFSAERTGGSVSTLTIQRTQQEDSAVYLCASSLSSYEQYFGPGTRLTVT.